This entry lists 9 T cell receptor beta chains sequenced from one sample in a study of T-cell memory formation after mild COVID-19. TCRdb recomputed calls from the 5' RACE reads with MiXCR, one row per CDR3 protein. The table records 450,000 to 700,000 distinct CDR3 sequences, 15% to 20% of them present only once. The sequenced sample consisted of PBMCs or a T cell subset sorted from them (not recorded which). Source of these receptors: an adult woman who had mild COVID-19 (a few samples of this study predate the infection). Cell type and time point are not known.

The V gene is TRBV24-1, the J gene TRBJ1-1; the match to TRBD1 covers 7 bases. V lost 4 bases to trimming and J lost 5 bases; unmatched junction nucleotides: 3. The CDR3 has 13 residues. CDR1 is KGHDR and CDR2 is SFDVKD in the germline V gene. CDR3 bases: TGTGCCACCAGTGACTGGACAGGAACTGAAGCTTTCTTT. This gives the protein CATSDWTGTEAFF.

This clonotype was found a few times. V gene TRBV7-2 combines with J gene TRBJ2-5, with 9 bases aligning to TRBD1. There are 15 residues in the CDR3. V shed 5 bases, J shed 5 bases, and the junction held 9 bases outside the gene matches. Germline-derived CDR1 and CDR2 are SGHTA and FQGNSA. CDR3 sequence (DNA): TGTGCCAGCAGCGAGCTACAGGGGGCGCAGGAGACCCAGTACTTC. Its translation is CASSELQGAQETQYF.

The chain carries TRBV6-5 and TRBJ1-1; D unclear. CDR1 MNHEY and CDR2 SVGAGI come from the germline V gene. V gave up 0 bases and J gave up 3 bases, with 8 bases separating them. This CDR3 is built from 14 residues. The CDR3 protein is CASSYSKGDTEAFF. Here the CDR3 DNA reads TGTGCCAGCAGTTACTCGAAGGGAGACACTGAAGCTTTCTTT.

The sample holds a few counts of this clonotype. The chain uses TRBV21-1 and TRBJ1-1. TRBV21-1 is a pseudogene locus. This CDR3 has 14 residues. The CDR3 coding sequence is TGTGCCAGCAGCATCCGGACGGAGAACACTGAAGCTTTCTTT. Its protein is CASSIRTENTEAFF.

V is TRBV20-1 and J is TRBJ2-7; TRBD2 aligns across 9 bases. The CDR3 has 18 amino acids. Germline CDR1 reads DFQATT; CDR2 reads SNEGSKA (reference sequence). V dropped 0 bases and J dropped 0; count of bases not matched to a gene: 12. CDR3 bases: TGCAGTGCTAGAGATCAGCGGGTGAGCGGGGGGCCCTCCTACGAGCAGTACTTC. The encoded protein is CSARDQRVSGGPSYEQYF.

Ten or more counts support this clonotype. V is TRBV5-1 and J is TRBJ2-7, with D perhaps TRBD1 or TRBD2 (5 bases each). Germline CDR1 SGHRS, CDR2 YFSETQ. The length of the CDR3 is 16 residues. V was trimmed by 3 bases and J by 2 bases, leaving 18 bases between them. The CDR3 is CASSSTTGTLTYEQYF. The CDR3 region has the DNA TGCGCCAGCAGCTCAACTACCGGGACCCTTACCTACGAGCAGTACTTC.

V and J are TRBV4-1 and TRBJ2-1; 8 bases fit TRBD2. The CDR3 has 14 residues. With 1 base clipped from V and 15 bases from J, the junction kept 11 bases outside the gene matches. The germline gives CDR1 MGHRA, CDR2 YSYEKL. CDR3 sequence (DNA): TGCGCCAGCAGCCAAGTGTTAGCGGGGAGATTGATGTTCTTC. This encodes CASSQVLAGRLMFF.

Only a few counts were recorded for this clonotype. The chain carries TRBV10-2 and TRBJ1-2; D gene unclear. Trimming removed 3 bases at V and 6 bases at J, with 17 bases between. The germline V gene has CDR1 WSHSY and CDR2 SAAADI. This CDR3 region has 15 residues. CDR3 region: CASSDGEDPEDGYTF. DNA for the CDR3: TGCGCCAGCAGTGATGGAGAGGACCCAGAGGATGGCTACACCTTC.

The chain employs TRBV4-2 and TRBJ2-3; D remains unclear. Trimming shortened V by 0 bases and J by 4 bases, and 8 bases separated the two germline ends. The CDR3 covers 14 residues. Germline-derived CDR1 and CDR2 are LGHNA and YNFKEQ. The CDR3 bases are TGTGCCAGCAGCCAAGATATAGGCGCAGATACGCAGTATTTT. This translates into CASSQDIGADTQYF.